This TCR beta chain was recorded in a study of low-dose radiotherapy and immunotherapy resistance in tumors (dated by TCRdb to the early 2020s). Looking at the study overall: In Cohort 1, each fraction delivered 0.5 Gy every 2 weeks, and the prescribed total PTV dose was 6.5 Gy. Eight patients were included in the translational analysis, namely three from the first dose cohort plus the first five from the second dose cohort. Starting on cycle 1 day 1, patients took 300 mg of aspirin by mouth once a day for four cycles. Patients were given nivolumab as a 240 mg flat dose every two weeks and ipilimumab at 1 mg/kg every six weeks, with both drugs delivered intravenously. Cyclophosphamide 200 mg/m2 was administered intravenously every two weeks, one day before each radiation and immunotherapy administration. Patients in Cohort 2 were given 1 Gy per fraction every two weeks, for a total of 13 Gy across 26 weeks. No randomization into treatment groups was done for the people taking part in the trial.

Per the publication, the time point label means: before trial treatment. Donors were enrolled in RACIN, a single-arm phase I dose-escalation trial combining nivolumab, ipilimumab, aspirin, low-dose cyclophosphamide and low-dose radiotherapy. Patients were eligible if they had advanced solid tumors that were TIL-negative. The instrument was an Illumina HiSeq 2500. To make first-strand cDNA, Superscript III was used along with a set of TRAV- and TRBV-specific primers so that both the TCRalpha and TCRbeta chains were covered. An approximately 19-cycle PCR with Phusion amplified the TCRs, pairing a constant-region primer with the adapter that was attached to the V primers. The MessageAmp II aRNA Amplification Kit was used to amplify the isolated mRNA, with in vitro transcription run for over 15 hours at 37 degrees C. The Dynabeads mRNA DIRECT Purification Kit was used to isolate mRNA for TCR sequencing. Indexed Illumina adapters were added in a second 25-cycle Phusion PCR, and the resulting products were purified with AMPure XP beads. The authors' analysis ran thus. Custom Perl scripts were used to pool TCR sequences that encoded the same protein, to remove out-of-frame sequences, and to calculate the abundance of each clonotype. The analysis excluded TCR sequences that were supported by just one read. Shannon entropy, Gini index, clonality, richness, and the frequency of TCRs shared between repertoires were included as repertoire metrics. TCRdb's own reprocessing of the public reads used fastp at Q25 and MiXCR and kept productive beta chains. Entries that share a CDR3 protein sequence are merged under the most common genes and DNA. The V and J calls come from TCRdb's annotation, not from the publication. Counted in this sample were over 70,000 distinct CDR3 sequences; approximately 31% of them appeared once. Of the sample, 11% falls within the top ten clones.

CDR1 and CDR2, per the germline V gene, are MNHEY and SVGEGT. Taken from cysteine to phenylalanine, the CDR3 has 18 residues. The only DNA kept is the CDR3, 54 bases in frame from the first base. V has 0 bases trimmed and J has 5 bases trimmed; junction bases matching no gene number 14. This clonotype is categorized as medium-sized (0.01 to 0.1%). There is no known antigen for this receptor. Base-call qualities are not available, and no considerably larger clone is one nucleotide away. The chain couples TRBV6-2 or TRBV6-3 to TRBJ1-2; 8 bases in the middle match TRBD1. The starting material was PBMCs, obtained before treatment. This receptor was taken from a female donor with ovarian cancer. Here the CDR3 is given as CASSYSLARGRPLYGYTF. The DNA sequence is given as TGTGCCAGCAGTTACTCGCTGGCCAGGGGGCGTCCCCTTTATGGCTACACCTTC.